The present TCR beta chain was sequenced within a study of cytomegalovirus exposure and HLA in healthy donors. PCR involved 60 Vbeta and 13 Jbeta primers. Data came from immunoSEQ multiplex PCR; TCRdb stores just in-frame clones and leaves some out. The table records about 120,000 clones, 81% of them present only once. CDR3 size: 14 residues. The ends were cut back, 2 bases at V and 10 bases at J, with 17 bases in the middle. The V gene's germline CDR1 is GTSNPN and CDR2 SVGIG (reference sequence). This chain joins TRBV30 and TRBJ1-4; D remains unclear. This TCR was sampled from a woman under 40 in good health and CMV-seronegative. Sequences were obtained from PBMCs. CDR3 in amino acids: CAWSRTMDRGKLFF. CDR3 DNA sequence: TGTGCCTGGAGTCGAACGATGGACCGGGGAAAACTGTTTTTT.